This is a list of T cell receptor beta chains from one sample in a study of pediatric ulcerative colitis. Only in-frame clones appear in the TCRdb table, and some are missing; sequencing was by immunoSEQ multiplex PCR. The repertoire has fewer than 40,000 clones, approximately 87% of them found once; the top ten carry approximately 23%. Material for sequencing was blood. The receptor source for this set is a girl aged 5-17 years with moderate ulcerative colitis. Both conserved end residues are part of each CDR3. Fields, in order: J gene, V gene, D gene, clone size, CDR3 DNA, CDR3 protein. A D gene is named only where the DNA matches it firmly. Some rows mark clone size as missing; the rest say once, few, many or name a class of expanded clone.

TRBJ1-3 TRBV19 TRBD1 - TGTGCCAGTAGTGGGCGACAGGGTGGAGTTGGAAACACCATATATTTT CASSGRQGGVGNTIYF
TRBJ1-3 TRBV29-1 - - TGCAGCGTTCTGACAGTAGCTGGAAACACCATATATTTT CSVLTVAGNTIYF
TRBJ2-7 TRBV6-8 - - TGTGCCAGCAGTTATCGCAGGGGAGGGTTCTACGAGCAGTACTTC CASSYRRGGFYEQYF
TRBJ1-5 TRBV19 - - TGTGCCAGTAGTATAGTGGGGGAGGTTAAGCATTTT CASSIVGEVKHF
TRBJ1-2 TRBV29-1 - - TGCAGCGTTGAGCGCAGGGCCGTAGACTATGGCTACACCTTC CSVERRAVDYGYTF
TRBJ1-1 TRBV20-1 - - TGCAGTGCTAGGGTCAACAGTGAAGCTTTCTTT CSARVNSEAFF
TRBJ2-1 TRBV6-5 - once TGTGCCAGCAGTACAGGGTTGGGGAATGAGCAGTTCTTC CASSTGLGNEQFF
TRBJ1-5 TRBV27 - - TGTGCCAGCAGTGCCCCCAATCAGCCCCAGCATTTT CASSAPNQPQHF
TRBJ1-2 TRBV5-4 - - TGTGCCAGCAGCTTGGACCCAGGAACCGCTGGCTATGGCTACACCTTC CASSLDPGTAGYGYTF
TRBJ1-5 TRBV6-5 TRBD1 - TGTGCCGGGACAGGAGACCCTAATCAGCCCCAGCATTTT CAGTGDPNQPQHF
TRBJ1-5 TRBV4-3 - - TGCGCCAGCAGCCAAGACACCCTACAGCCCCAGCATTTT CASSQDTLQPQHF
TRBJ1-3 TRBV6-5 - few TGTGCCAGCAGTTACGGGGGGGTTTCTGGAAACACCATATATTTT CASSYGGVSGNTIYF
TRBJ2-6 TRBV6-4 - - TGTGCCAGCAGTGACTCGACTGGGGCCAACGTCCTGACTTTC CASSDSTGANVLTF
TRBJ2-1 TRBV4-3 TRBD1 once TGCGCCAGCAGCCAGGTATCAGGGGGCTTCTACAATGAGCAGTTCTTC CASSQVSGGFYNEQFF
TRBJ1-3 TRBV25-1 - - TGTGCCAGCAGTGAAGTGGAAGGACCGCCGTCGGGAAACACCATATATTTT CASSEVEGPPSGNTIYF
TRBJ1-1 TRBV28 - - TGTGCCAGCAGTTGGGAGTTGGGGAACACTGAAGCTTTCTTT CASSWELGNTEAFF